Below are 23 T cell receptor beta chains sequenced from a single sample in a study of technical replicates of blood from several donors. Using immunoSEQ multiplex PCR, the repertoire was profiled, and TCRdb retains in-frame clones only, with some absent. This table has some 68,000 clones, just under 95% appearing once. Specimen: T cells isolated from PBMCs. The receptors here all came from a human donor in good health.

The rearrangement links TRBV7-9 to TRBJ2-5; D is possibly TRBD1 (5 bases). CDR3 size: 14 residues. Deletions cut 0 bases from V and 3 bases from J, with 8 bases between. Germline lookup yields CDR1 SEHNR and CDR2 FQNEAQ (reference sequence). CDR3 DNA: TGTGCCAGCAGCTTAGCAGGCAGGGAAGAGACCCAGTACTTC. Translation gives CASSLAGREETQYF.

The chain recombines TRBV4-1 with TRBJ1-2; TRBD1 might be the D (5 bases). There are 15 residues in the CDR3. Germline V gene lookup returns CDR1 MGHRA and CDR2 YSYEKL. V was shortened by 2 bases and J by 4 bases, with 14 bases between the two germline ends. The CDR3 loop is CASSQTGTNGYGYTF. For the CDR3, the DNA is TGCGCCAGCAGCCAAACCGGGACTAACGGCTATGGCTACACCTTC.

CDR3 sequence (DNA): TGTGCCTGGAGTGATAGATCGATATCTGGAAACACCATATATTTT. It codes for CAWSDRSISGNTIYF. The chain has TRBV30 and TRBJ1-3, with no clear D. V lost 1 base and J 1 base, leaving 11 bases between the germline ends. This CDR3 region has 15 residues. From germline, CDR1 is GTSNPN and CDR2 SVGIG (reference sequence).

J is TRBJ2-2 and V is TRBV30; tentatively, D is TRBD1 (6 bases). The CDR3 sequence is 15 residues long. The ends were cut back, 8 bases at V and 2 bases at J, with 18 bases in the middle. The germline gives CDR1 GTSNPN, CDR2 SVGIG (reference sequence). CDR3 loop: CARRGGRGNTGELFF. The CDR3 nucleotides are TGTGCCCGCCGCGGTGGCAGGGGAAACACCGGGGAGCTGTTTTTT.

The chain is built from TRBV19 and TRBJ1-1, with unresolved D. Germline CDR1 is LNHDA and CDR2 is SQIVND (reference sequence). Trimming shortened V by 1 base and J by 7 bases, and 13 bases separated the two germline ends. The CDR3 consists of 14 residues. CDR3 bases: TGTGCCAGTAGTATAGCGGGAGGGTACGGTGAAGCTTTCTTT. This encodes CASSIAGGYGEAFF.

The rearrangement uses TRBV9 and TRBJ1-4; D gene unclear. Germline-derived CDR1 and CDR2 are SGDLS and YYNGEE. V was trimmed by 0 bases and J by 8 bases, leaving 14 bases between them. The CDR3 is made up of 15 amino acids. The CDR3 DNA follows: TGTGCCAGCAGCGTAGGAAGAGAGGTTGAAGAAAAACTGTTTTTT. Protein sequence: CASSVGREVEEKLFF.

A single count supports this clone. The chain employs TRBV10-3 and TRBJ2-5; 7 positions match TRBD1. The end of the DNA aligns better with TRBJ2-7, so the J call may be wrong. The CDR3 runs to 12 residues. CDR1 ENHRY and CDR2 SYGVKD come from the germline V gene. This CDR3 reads CAIGDSEPEQYF. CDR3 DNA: TGTGCCATCGGGGACAGTGAACCCGAGCAGTACTTC.

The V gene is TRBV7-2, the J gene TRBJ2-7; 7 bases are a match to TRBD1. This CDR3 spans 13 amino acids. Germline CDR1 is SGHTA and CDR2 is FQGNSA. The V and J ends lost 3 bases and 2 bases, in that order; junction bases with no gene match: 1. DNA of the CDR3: TGTGCCAGCAGCTTTGGGACAGCCTACGAGCAGTACTTC. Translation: CASSFGTAYEQYF.

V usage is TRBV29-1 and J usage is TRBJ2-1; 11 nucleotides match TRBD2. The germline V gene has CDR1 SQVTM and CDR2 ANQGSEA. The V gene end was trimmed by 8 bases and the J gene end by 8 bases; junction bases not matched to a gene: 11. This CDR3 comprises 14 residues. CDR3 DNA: TGCAGCCCGACACTAGCGGGGGACGTTGATGAGCAGTTCTTC. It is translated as CSPTLAGDVDEQFF.

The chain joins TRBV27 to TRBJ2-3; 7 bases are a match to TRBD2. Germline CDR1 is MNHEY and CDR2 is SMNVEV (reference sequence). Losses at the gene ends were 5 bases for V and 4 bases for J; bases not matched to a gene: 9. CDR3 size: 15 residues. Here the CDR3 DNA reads TGTGCCAGCAGTCAAATGACTAGCACCTCAGATACGCAGTATTTT. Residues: CASSQMTSTSDTQYF.

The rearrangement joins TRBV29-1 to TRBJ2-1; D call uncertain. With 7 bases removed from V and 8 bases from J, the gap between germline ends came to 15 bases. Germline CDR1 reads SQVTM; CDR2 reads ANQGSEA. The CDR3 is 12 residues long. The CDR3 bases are TGCAGCGCCCTGGTCAGTTTCTATGAGCAGTTCTTC. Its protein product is CSALVSFYEQFF.

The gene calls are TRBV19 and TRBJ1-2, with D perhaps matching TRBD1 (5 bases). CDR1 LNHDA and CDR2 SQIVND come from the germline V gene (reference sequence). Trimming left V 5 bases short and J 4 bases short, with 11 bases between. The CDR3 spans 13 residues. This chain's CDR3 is CASSPQGGYGYTF. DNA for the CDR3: TGTGCCAGTAGTCCCCAGGGTGGCTATGGCTACACCTTC.

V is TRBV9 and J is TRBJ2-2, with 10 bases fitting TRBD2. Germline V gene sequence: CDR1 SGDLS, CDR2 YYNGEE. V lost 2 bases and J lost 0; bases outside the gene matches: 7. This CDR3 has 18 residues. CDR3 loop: CASSVESSGSPNTGELFF. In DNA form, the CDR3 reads TGTGCCAGCAGCGTGGAGTCTAGCGGGAGTCCGAACACCGGGGAGCTGTTTTTT.

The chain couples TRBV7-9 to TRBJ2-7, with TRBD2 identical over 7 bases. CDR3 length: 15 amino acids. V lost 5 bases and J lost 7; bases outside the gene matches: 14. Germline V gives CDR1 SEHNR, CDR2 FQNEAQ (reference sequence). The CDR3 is CASSHREAGVREQYF. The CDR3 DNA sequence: TGTGCCAGCAGCCACCGGGAGGCGGGAGTAAGGGAGCAGTACTTC.

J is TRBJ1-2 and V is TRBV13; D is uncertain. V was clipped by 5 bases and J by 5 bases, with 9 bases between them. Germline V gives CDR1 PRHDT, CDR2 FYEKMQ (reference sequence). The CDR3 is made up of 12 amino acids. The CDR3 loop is CASSQTPYGYTF. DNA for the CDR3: TGTGCCAGCAGCCAGACACCGTATGGCTACACCTTC.

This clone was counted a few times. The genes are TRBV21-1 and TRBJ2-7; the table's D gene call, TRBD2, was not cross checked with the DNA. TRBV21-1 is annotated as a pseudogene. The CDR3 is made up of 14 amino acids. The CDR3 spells CASSGVSLNYEQYF. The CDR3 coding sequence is TGTGCCAGCAGCGGAGTTAGCTTAAACTACGAGCAGTACTTC.

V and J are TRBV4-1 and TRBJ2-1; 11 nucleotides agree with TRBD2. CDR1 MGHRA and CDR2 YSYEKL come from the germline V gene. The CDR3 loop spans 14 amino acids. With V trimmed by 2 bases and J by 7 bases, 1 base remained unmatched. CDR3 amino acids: CASSQRLAGNEQFF. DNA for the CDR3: TGCGCCAGCAGCCAAAGACTAGCGGGGAATGAGCAGTTCTTC.

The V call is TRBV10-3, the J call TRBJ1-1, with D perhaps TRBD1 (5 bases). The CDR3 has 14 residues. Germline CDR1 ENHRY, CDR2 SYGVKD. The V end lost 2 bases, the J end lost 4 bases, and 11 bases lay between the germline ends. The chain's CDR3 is CAISESRGSTEAFF. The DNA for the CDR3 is TGTGCCATCAGTGAGAGTCGGGGGAGCACTGAAGCTTTCTTT.

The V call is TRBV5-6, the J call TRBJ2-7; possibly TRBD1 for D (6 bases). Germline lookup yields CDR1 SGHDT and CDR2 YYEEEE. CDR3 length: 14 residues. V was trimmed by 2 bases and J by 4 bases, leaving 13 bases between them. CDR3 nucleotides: TGTGCCAGCAGCTTCAGGGGAGCAGCGTACGAGCAGTACTTC. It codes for CASSFRGAAYEQYF.

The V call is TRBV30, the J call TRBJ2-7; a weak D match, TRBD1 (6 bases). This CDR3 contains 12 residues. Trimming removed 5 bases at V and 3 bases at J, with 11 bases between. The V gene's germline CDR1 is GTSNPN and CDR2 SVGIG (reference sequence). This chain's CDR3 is CAWDRDNYEQYF. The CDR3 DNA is TGTGCCTGGGACCGGGACAACTACGAGCAGTACTTC.

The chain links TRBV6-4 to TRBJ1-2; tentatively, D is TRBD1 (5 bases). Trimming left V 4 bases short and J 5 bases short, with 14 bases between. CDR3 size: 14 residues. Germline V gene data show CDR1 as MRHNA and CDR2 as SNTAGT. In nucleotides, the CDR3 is TGTGCCAGCAGTGTGGAGGGGCAGGGTTATGGCTACACCTTC. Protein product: CASSVEGQGYGYTF.

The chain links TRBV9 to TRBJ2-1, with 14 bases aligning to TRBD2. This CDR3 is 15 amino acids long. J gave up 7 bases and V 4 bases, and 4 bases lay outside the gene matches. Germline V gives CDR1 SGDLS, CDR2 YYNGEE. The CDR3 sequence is CASSPTSGRGNEQFF. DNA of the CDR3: TGTGCCAGCAGCCCGACTAGCGGGAGGGGAAATGAGCAGTTCTTC. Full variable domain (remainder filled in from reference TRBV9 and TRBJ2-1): DSGVTQTPKHLITATGQRVTLRCSPRSGDLSVYWYQQSLDQGLQFLIQYYNGEERAKGNILERFSAQQFPDLHSELNLSSLELGDSALYFCASSPTSGRGNEQFFGPGTRLTVL.

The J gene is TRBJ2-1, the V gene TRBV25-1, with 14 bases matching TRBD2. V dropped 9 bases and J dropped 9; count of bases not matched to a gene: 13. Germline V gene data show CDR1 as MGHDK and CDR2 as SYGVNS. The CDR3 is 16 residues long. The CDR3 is CASETGTSGRWGEQFF. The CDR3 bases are TGTGCCAGTGAGACCGGGACTAGCGGGAGATGGGGTGAGCAGTTCTTC.